This TCR beta chain is drawn from a study of blood T cell repertoires in COVID-19 (dated by TCRdb to the early 2020s). Looking at the study overall: Samples covering the acute and convalescent phases of COVID-19 were provided by collaborators in the United States, Italy and Spain. The material from the prospective study consisted of cDNA or gDNA derived from T cells, B-cell-depleted T cells, or PBMCs. The dataset comprised deeply sampled blood TCRbeta repertoires from subjects exposed to, actively infected with, or recovered from COVID-19. The repertoires were released in a freely available public database meant as a resource for research on the immune response to SARS-CoV-2. The samples were drawn from two sources: the first 160 participants of the ongoing ImmuneRACE study, and 1,000 to 1,500 subjects contributed by 6 global collaborators. The sample metadata nearly always contained a de-identified subject ID, COVID-19 status, age in years and sex. Where HLA class I and class II types were available, the types were taken from metadata supplied by the sample provider, not from assay-based typing. What the research found in general, with its limitations: Clinical and demographic metadata were provided uncurated, with the amount varying by source and participant.

Note on this clone: Which antigen it targets is not known. No quality values exist for individual bases; no much larger clone is one base distant.

Enrolling through a virtual design, the prospective study's participants ranged in age from roughly 18 to 95 years and lived across roughly 23 United States geographic areas. Cohort assignment in the prospective study relied on participant-reported clinical history from a screening survey and a study questionnaire. Recovered participants in ImmuneRACE Cohort 3 were defined by two consecutive negative NP/OP PCR tests, clearance by a healthcare professional, or resolution of symptoms. In the prospective study, whole blood, serum and a nasopharyngeal or oropharyngeal swab were collected from each participant by mobile phlebotomists. Additional blood draws and questionnaires over a 2-month period could optionally be provided by prospective study participants. Prospective study blood samples were shipped either frozen or at room temperature before DNA extraction. The immunoSEQ Assay, a bias-controlled multiplex PCR, was used to amplify TCRbeta CDR3 regions from genomic DNA. The authors processed their data as follows. The number of nucleated cells in each sample was estimated from the amplification of reference gene primers within the assay. To quantify the absolute abundance of each unique TCRbeta CDR3 rearrangement, sequence reads were collapsed and filtered. For each sample, productive Simpson clonality was calculated by taking the square root of Simpson's diversity index across productive rearrangements. Drawn from immuneACCESS, this table holds only the in-frame rearrangements with V and J called that TCRdb kept. Clones are partly lost; checked studies trace under half to an unresolved V gene and leave the rest unexplained. That table furnishes V, J and clone size, whereas the DNA furnished D and trimming. The sample has approximately 180,000 clones on record, 85% to 90% of them singletons. The top ten hold under 8% of the sample.

The junction shows trimming of 3 bases on V and 8 bases on J, and the gene matches do not reach 4 bases of it. For CDR1 and CDR2, the germline V gene lists MRHNA and SNTAGT. Taken from cysteine to phenylalanine, the CDR3 has 14 residues. CDR3 DNA is the only sequence kept; it has 42 bases, read in frame from the first base. The receptor comes from a man aged 40-50 years who had recovered from COVID-19. The rearranged chain carries TRBV6-4 and TRBJ2-4, with 10 bases matching TRBD1. Input material: PBMCs or T cells enriched from blood (not recorded which). The CDR3 reads as follows: CASSETGGADIQYF. The DNA reads TGTGCCAGCAGTGAGACAGGGGGCGCGGACATTCAGTACTTC.